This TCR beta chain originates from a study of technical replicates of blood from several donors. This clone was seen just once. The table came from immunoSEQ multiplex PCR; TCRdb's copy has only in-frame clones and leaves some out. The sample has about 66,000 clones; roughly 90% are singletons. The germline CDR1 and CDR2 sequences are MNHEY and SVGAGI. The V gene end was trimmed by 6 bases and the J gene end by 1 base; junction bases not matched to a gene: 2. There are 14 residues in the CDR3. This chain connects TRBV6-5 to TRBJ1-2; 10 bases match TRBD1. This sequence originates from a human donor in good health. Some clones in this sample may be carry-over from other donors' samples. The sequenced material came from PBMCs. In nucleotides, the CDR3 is TGTGCCAGCAGGACAGGGGGCAGTAACTATGGCTACACCTTC. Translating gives CASRTGGSNYGYTF.